Listed below are T cell receptor beta chains from one sample, sequenced in a study of shared clonotypes between healthy human individuals. Assay: immunoSEQ multiplex PCR; the TCRdb copy retains only in-frame clones and omits some. Here the sample spans some 2.1 million clones, roughly 96% being singletons. The sample was naive CD4+ T cells sorted from blood. The receptor source for this set is a man aged 18 to 35 in good health. Both conserved end residues are part of each CDR3. D genes are given only for firm matches. The size field is filled for only some rows; it gives once, few, many or a size class.

DNA: TGTGCCAGCAGTGATGGGGGGCTGGATAATTCACCCCTCCACTTT
CDR3: CASSDGGLDNSPLHF
size: -
V: TRBV6-4
D: -
J: TRBJ1-6

DNA: TGTGCCAGCAGTTTGGTGGGCTCCGAGCAGTACTTC
CDR3: CASSLVGSEQYF
size: once
V: TRBV28
D: -
J: TRBJ2-7

DNA: TGTGCCAGCAGTGCCGAAGAAAGATCGCAAGGCTACACCTTC
CDR3: CASSAEERSQGYTF
size: -
V: TRBV6-5
D: -
J: TRBJ1-2

DNA: TGTGCCAGCTCTCCAGAAATTGGATGGGGTACGCAGTATTTT
CDR3: CASSPEIGWGTQYF
size: -
V: TRBV18
D: -
J: TRBJ2-3

DNA: TGCGCCAGCGCTGGACAGGGGGCGGGGGAGCAGTACTTC
CDR3: CASAGQGAGEQYF
size: -
V: TRBV10-2
D: TRBD1
J: TRBJ2-7

DNA: TGCGCCAGCAGCTTGGATGGGTCAACTAGGGAAAAACTGTTTTTT
CDR3: CASSLDGSTREKLFF
size: -
V: TRBV5-1
D: -
J: TRBJ1-4

DNA: TGTGCCAGCAGTAAAATGGGGACTGAAGCTTTCTTT
CDR3: CASSKMGTEAFF
size: -
V: TRBV2
D: -
J: TRBJ1-1

DNA: TGTGCCAGCAGTTACTTCGGCGGAGAAGGTTACTATGGCTACACCTTC
CDR3: CASSYFGGEGYYGYTF
size: -
V: TRBV6-5
D: -
J: TRBJ1-2

DNA: TGTGCCAGCAGTGCCCTGACTAGCGGGGGCCCAGAGACCCAGTACTTC
CDR3: CASSALTSGGPETQYF
size: -
V: TRBV2
D: TRBD2
J: TRBJ2-5

DNA: TGCGCCAGCAGCTTGGCCGGCACGCTAGCCAAAAACATTCAGTACTTC
CDR3: CASSLAGTLAKNIQYF
size: once
V: TRBV5-1
D: -
J: TRBJ2-4

DNA: TGTGCCAGCAGCAGACCCGGGGGTGGCTACACCTTC
CDR3: CASSRPGGGYTF
size: -
V: TRBV7-9
D: -
J: TRBJ1-2

DNA: TGCAGCGTTGTCAGGGGGCTGGGAACCTACGAGCAGTACTTC
CDR3: CSVVRGLGTYEQYF
size: -
V: TRBV29-1
D: TRBD1
J: TRBJ2-7

DNA: TGCGCCAGCAGCCTCCCACGGGACAGCCCGAGTGAAAAACTGTTTTTT
CDR3: CASSLPRDSPSEKLFF
size: -
V: TRBV5-1
D: TRBD1
J: TRBJ1-4

DNA: TGTGCCAGCAGTTGGGGCCGGGGGACAGATACGCAGTATTTT
CDR3: CASSWGRGTDTQYF
size: -
V: TRBV27
D: -
J: TRBJ2-3

DNA: TGTGCCTGGAGTGCGACAGGGCCCCAGCATTTT
CDR3: CAWSATGPQHF
size: -
V: TRBV30
D: -
J: TRBJ1-5

DNA: TGTGCCAGCTCACCCGCGGCGCTCAAACTCCAATCACCCCTCCACTTT
CDR3: CASSPAALKLQSPLHF
size: -
V: TRBV18
D: -
J: TRBJ1-6

DNA: TGTGCCTGGACCGGAGGGGGATTGGGAGAGACCCAGTACTTC
CDR3: CAWTGGGLGETQYF
size: -
V: TRBV30
D: -
J: TRBJ2-5

DNA: TGTGCCAGCAGCTTAGGAGAGGCGGAGACCCAGTACTTC
CDR3: CASSLGEAETQYF
size: -
V: TRBV7-6
D: -
J: TRBJ2-5

DNA: TGTGCCAGCAGCCGAGGGTTCGGCACTGAAGCTTTCTTT
CDR3: CASSRGFGTEAFF
size: -
V: TRBV5-6
D: -
J: TRBJ1-1

DNA: TGTGCCAGCAGCTTGGACAGGGGACTAGCGGGAGCCTACGAGCAGTACTTC
CDR3: CASSLDRGLAGAYEQYF
size: -
V: TRBV2
D: TRBD2
J: TRBJ2-7

DNA: TGTGCCAGCAGCTTATTGACAGGGATGAATTCACCCCTCCACTTT
CDR3: CASSLLTGMNSPLHF
size: -
V: TRBV7-2
D: TRBD1
J: TRBJ1-6

DNA: TGTGCCAGCAGTCTAGCGGGAGGAAACATTCAGTACTTC
CDR3: CASSLAGGNIQYF
size: -
V: TRBV25-1
D: TRBD2
J: TRBJ2-4